Sequencing of this T cell receptor (beta chain) was carried out in a study of shared clonotypes between healthy human individuals (TCRdb year 2020). Describing the broader study: Two women and a few men aged 18 to 49 years were included in the cohort. Per donor, three plates each were used for CD4 naive and CD4 memory, two for CD8 naive, and one for CD8 memory. To increase sequencing depth and limit assay-specific biases, TCR repertoire library preparation and sequencing were carried out by different laboratories using diverse techniques. Per donor, leukapheresis produced somewhere between about 0.94 and 9.5 billion PBMCs. Blood TCR repertoires of about 5 healthy adults were deeply sequenced to estimate repertoire size and the extent of clonotype sharing between individuals. What the authors observed across the whole study: Across four donors, about 5.2% of naive CD4, approximately 3.5% of naive CD8, approximately 2.5% of memory CD4, and under 0.45% of memory CD8 clonotypes were shared. Even with the large sequencing depth, rarefaction of the sorted-subset datasets indicated that sequencing was incomplete. Because the study included only a small number of donors, the genetic and exposure-history diversity represented was limited. Sampling was limited to blood, and TCR repertoires in tissue likely differ from TCR repertoires in blood. Pairwise subsampling led to the expectation that sequencing depth would affect the degree of clonotype sharing among donors. Estimated clonotype richness was generally larger for naive than for memory subsets. Compared with non-shared clonotypes, the clonotypes found in all four sorted-subset donors had higher generation probabilities.

Donors were healthy HIV-negative adults with no recently reported acute infections or vaccinations. Every donor was a Caucasian adult living in Nashville, Tennessee, USA. CD4+ T cells were enriched through magnetic negative selection, after which naive cells were positively selected on CD45RA and the remaining negative fraction served as the memory subset. Blood was obtained by leukapheresis, after which PBMCs were separated by Ficoll-Histopaque density gradient centrifugation and cryopreserved in liquid nitrogen vapor phase. Analytical flow cytometry was used to check the purity and quantity of every magnetically sorted T cell population. Genomic DNA was isolated from each sorted fraction and quantified by UV absorbance on a Nanodrop 2000c. CDR1 and CDR2 are read off the germline V gene as SGHTA and FQGNSA. Taken from cysteine to phenylalanine, the CDR3 has 12 residues. Only the CDR3 part of the read is kept: 36 bases, read in frame from the first base. The V and J ends are trimmed by 3 bases and 1 base, leaving 3 bases between them.

This clone came up once. Its antigen is unknown. No qualities accompany the bases; no much larger clone lies one base away. Using the deep immunoSEQ assay, multiplex PCR amplified TCR CDR3 regions from genomic DNA. Extracted genomic DNA from each cell subset was spread evenly across all wells of several immunoSEQ 96-well plates, with each plate serving as a replicate. For sorted subsets, each replicate PCR was loaded with approximately 0.2 ug genomic DNA, equivalent to 30,000 or so T cell genomes. Purified libraries were quantified with a Qubit 3.0 fluorometer, sized on a Bioanalyzer 2100, and re-quantified with the KAPA Library Quantification kit. Each immunoSEQ 96-well plate was sequenced on its own single-read 150-cycle Illumina NextSeq 550 flow cell. For the original study's pipeline: Because only junctional sequences without quality scores were contained in the immunoSEQ output, filtering matching that applied to full-length reads could not be performed. To assign V/J genes and CDR3, sequences were annotated using PyIR, a Python wrapper for IgBLAST v1.9, with IMGT germline references. Reads were removed for weak V/J assignments (E-value above 1e-6), missing CDR3, stop codons, out-of-frame junctions, or ambiguous translated residues. V3J clonotypes were defined as sequences sharing an identical inferred V gene, J gene, and CDR3 amino acid sequence. Percentage overlap between repertoires was computed as shared unique clonotypes divided by the size of the smaller repertoire. Richness of each repertoire was evaluated using RTK rarefaction, the Chao1 estimator, and Recon v2.1 estimates of unobserved clonotypes. For all TCRbeta clonotypes obtained by the gDNA method from a few donors, generation probabilities were computed with OLGA. TCRdb mirrors the immuneACCESS table, restricted to in-frame sequences. Some clones are absent from its copies; in checked studies, under half trace to an unresolved V gene, and the reason for the others is unknown. The DNA gave D and trimming, while V, J and clone size come from that table. This sample holds roughly 1.4 million clones; approximately 98.5% were observed only once. Under 0.45% of the sample is in the top ten clones.

Sequenced input: naive CD4+ T cells sorted from blood. Reading the label with the study, this specimen's cell subset or site is: CD45RA+ positively selected. The TCR comes from a man aged 25 to 40 in good health. The receptor chain draws on TRBV7-2 and TRBJ1-1, with no confidently assigned D gene. The CDR3 has the sequence CASSFGNTEAFF. The sequence in DNA is TGTGCCAGCAGCTTTGGGAACACTGAAGCTTTCTTT.